The 29 T cell receptor beta chains presented below share a single source sample, sequenced in a study of beta chain features in type 1 diabetes. The study, taken as a whole, reports: When Type 1 diabetes patients were examined, their TCRB CDR3s proved moderately but significantly shorter in all four CD4+ subsets.

All of the isolated RNA was reverse transcribed, so expressed TCRB transcripts were sequenced. Here immunoSEQ multiplex PCR was the method, and the copy in TCRdb shows in-frame clones only, minus some. Found here are under 400,000 clones, over 9.5% of them singletons; the top ten hold about 0.01%. No antigen is known for these receptors. The sequencing sample was made of naive CD4+ T cells from blood. These receptors all come from a woman younger than 35 with type 1 diabetes.

V is TRBV9 and J is TRBJ2-7, with 9 bases that match TRBD2. Germline assignment: CDR1 SGDLS and CDR2 YYNGEE. This CDR3 comprises 19 residues. The J segment lost 1 base and the V segment lost 0 bases, leaving 14 bases of the junction unmatched. CDR3 residues: CASSVGAGGPRLGSYEQYF. The CDR3 DNA sequence: TGTGCCAGCAGCGTAGGGGCGGGAGGGCCGCGTCTTGGGTCCTACGAGCAGTACTTC.

This clone has just a few counts. J is TRBJ2-7 and V is TRBV29-1, with D possibly TRBD1 on 6 matching bases. V lost 7 bases and J lost 2, with 12 bases in between. Per the germline V gene, CDR1 is SQVTM and CDR2 is ANQGSEA. The CDR3 loop spans 12 amino acids. The CDR3 nucleotides read TGCAGCGCTAGACAGGACGCCTACGAGCAGTACTTC. It codes for CSARQDAYEQYF.

This clone was counted a few times. One junction end does not reproduce the germline sequence, and a read error may be involved. The chain joins TRBV9 to TRBJ2-1; D is possibly TRBD1 (6 bases). The CDR3 has 12 amino acids. CDR1 is SGDLS, CDR2 YYNGEE, per germline. This chain's CDR3 is CASSVARGQLLF. DNA of the CDR3: TGTGCCAGCAGCGTAGCTAGGGGACAACTACTCTTC.

This clone has a handful of counts. The chain is built from TRBV9 and TRBJ1-2; the D is unclear. V gave up 4 bases and J gave up 8 bases, with 9 bases separating them. This CDR3 has 11 residues. Germline CDR1 and CDR2: SGDLS and YYNGEE. The CDR3 nucleotides are TGTGCCAGCAGCCGAAACGAGGGCTACACCTTC. Its translation: CASSRNEGYTF. The whole variable domain, remainder taken from reference TRBV9 and TRBJ1-2, is DSGVTQTPKHLITATGQRVTLRCSPRSGDLSVYWYQQSLDQGLQFLIQYYNGEERAKGNILERFSAQQFPDLHSELNLSSLELGDSALYFCASSRNEGYTFGSGTRLTVV.

The chain employs TRBV9 and TRBJ1-1, with D uncertain. The CDR3 runs to 13 residues. In germline, CDR1 is SGDLS, CDR2 YYNGEE. V was pared by 4 bases and J by 4 bases, with 11 bases between. The CDR3 bases are TGTGCCAGCAGCCCGCTAGGTGCCACTGAAGCTTTCTTT. This sequence encodes CASSPLGATEAFF.

The chain joins TRBV7-6 to TRBJ1-5; a weak D match, TRBD1 (5 bases). The CDR3 totals 13 residues. Germline V gene sequence: CDR1 SGHVS, CDR2 FNYEAQ. The V gene lost 1 base and the J gene lost 5 bases, with 6 bases spanning the gap. The CDR3 here is CASSLGGDQPQHF. DNA of the CDR3: TGTGCCAGCAGCTTAGGGGGGGATCAGCCCCAGCATTTT.

The chain has TRBV18 and TRBJ2-7; D gene unclear. Between the trimmed V and J ends, which lost 2 bases and 5 bases, there was a span of 10 bases. This CDR3 is built from 13 residues. Germline V gene lookup returns CDR1 KGHSH and CDR2 LQKENI. Here the CDR3 DNA reads TGTGCCAGCTCACCATGGGCAGTTGACGAGCAGTACTTC. This translates into CASSPWAVDEQYF.

This clone was seen a handful of times. The V call is TRBV4-3, the J call TRBJ2-7, with D tentatively TRBD1 (5 bases). Germline V gene sequence: CDR1 LGHNA, CDR2 YSLEER. This CDR3 comprises 13 residues. Trimming stripped 0 bases from V and 4 bases from J, with 7 bases between. Here the CDR3 reads CASSQDYRYEQYF. CDR3 coding DNA: TGCGCCAGCAGCCAAGACTACAGGTACGAGCAGTACTTC.

V is TRBV10-3 and J is TRBJ2-2; weak D call: TRBD2 (6 bases). V was cut by 4 bases and J by 6 bases, with 9 bases left in between. CDR1 ENHRY and CDR2 SYGVKD come from the germline V gene. CDR3 length: 13 residues. CDR3 sequence reads: CAISGEVSGELFF. In DNA, the CDR3 is TGTGCCATCAGTGGGGAGGTGTCCGGGGAGCTGTTTTTT.

CDR3 protein: CASSTGLAGHSEQYF. The CDR3 DNA sequence: TGTGCCAGCAGCACGGGACTAGCGGGACATAGCGAGCAGTACTTC. V is TRBV7-3 and J is TRBJ2-7, with 13 bases aligning to TRBD2. This CDR3 comprises 15 residues. After removal of 5 bases from V and 6 bases from J, the junction contained 7 bases not matched to a gene. In germline, CDR1 is SGHTA, CDR2 FQGTGA.

The chain uses TRBV7-8 and TRBJ2-3; weak D call: TRBD2 (6 bases). Germline CDR1 and CDR2: SGHVS and FQNEAQ. CDR3 length: 15 residues. Trimming stripped 6 bases from V and 6 bases from J, with 19 bases between. The CDR3, as DNA: TGTGCCAGCAGTTCTACTAGCCGACCTCGGGATACGCAGTATTTT. Protein: CASSSTSRPRDTQYF.

This clone was observed a few times. This chain connects TRBV7-9 to TRBJ1-2; D is perhaps TRBD1 (5 bases). Germline V gene data show CDR1 as SEHNR and CDR2 as FQNEAQ (reference sequence). The CDR3 sequence is 15 residues long. The V end lost 5 bases, the J end lost 3 bases, and 16 bases lay between the germline ends. The CDR3 protein is CASSHLSGLDYGYTF. CDR3 DNA sequence: TGTGCCAGCAGCCACTTATCAGGGTTGGACTATGGCTACACCTTC.

This chain joins TRBV7-3 and TRBJ2-1; a possible D gene is TRBD2 (5 bases). Trimming shortened V by 2 bases and J by 10 bases, and 18 bases separated the two germline ends. Looked up from germline, CDR1 is SGHTA and CDR2 is FQGTGA. The CDR3 is made up of 15 amino acids. CDR3 amino acids: CASSLVGSTRVEQFF. The CDR3 DNA reads as TGTGCCAGCAGCTTAGTGGGGTCAACTAGGGTAGAGCAGTTCTTC.

This clone has just a few counts. This chain joins TRBV30 and TRBJ1-3; D gene unclear. Germline CDR1 and CDR2: GTSNPN and SVGIG (reference sequence). Deletions cut 4 bases from V and 1 base from J, with 11 bases between. The CDR3 runs to 14 residues. This chain's CDR3 is CAWIPGGSGNTIYF. Here the CDR3 DNA reads TGTGCCTGGATCCCCGGCGGTTCTGGAAACACCATATATTTT.

The V gene is TRBV2, the J gene TRBJ1-1; D may be TRBD1 (6 bases). Trimming shortened V by 0 bases and J by 5 bases, and 16 bases separated the two germline ends. CDR1 SNHLY and CDR2 FYNNEI come from the germline V gene. CDR3 size: 16 residues. DNA of the CDR3: TGTGCCAGCAGTGAAGCGGAGTCAGGGGTCGGGACTGAAGCTTTCTTT. Translating it yields CASSEAESGVGTEAFF.

The rearrangement links TRBV29-1 to TRBJ1-2; D is unclear. Germline lookup yields CDR1 SQVTM and CDR2 ANQGSEA. V gave up 3 bases and J gave up 5 bases, with 13 bases separating them. The CDR3 sequence is 13 residues long. The CDR3 nucleotides read TGCAGCGTTGAGTTGGGAGTCTCTTATGGCTACACCTTC. Translating it yields CSVELGVSYGYTF.

V is TRBV5-1 and J is TRBJ2-3, with 14 nucleotides matching TRBD2. The CDR3 length is 15 residues. The J segment lost 3 bases and the V segment lost 3 bases, leaving 0 bases of the junction unmatched. From germline, CDR1 is SGHRS and CDR2 YFSETQ. CDR3 DNA sequence: TGCGCCAGCAGCTGGACTAGCGGGGGGACAGATACGCAGTATTTT. Translation gives CASSWTSGGTDTQYF.

This clone was seen a handful of times. The J gene is TRBJ1-1, the V gene TRBV7-9; a possible D gene is TRBD1 (6 bases). The CDR3 runs 17 residues. V dropped 5 bases and J dropped 0 bases, with 19 bases sitting between them. Looked up from germline, CDR1 is SEHNR and CDR2 is FQNEAQ (reference sequence). DNA for the CDR3: TGTGCCAGCAGCGACCGGACAGTCCCAAATTTGAACACTGAAGCTTTCTTT. Translation: CASSDRTVPNLNTEAFF.

This clone was counted between two and nine times. This chain connects TRBV19 to TRBJ2-5; perhaps TRBD2 as D (5 bases). The length of the CDR3 is 12 residues. The V gene lost 3 bases and the J gene lost 4 bases, with 6 bases spanning the gap. Germline lookup yields CDR1 LNHDA and CDR2 SQIVND (reference sequence). The CDR3 coding sequence is TGTGCCAGTAGTATGGGGAGAGAGACCCAGTACTTC. This gives the protein CASSMGRETQYF.

The CDR3 is CASNRLAGGLNEQFF. CDR3 DNA sequence: TGCGCCAGCAACCGACTAGCGGGAGGCCTTAATGAGCAGTTCTTC. This chain connects TRBV5-1 to TRBJ2-1; TRBD2 matches at 13 bases. Germline V CDR1 and CDR2: SGHRS, YFSETQ. There are 15 residues in the CDR3. The ends lost 6 bases at V and 7 bases at J; junction bases unmatched: 7.

Points on this clone: The same CDR3 is also encoded by other DNA sequences in this sample. This sequence joins TRBV7-2 and TRBJ2-1, with 11 bases fitting TRBD2. The CDR3 spans 15 residues. Germline loops: CDR1 SGHTA, CDR2 FQGNSA. V dropped 6 bases and J dropped 3; count of bases not matched to a gene: 4. As DNA, the CDR3 is TGTGCCAGCAGTTCGGGACTAGCGGTCTACAATGAGCAGTTCTTC. Translated: CASSSGLAVYNEQFF.

The CDR3 DNA reads TGTGCCAGCAGCTTCACAGGGGGGCAGGGGACAGATACGCAGTATTTT. Encoded protein: CASSFTGGQGTDTQYF. The chain uses TRBV7-9 and TRBJ2-3; TRBD1 matches at 8 bases. The CDR3 contains 16 residues. J was trimmed by 3 bases and V by 3 bases; bases with no gene match: 8. The V gene's germline CDR1 is SEHNR and CDR2 FQNEAQ (reference sequence).

The chain has TRBV5-6 and TRBJ2-7, with TRBD2 matching 9 bases. Trimming at V came to 3 bases and at J to 4 bases, leaving 8 bases not matched to a gene. The V gene's germline CDR1 is SGHDT and CDR2 YYEEEE. The CDR3 contains 15 residues. The DNA of the CDR3 is TGTGCCAGCAGCTCCGCAGCGGGAGGTTTTTACGAGCAGTACTTC. This encodes CASSSAAGGFYEQYF.

The chain recombines TRBV6-9 with TRBJ2-5; the D gene is possibly TRBD1 (6 bases). Between the trimmed V and J ends, which lost 2 bases and 5 bases, there was a span of 21 bases. There are 17 residues in the CDR3. The germline gives CDR1 MNHGY, CDR2 SVAAGI. The CDR3 is CASSYGARDNPGETQYF. In DNA form, the CDR3 reads TGTGCCAGCAGTTATGGCGCCCGGGACAATCCGGGGGAGACCCAGTACTTC.

The CDR3, as DNA: TGTGCCATCAGTTCGGACACCACTGAAGCTTTCTTT. Its protein product is CAISSDTTEAFF. The chain recombines TRBV10-3 with TRBJ1-1, with D possibly TRBD1 on 5 matching bases. V was trimmed by 5 bases and J by 4 bases, leaving 8 bases between them. The CDR3 is made up of 12 amino acids. Germline CDR1 ENHRY, CDR2 SYGVKD.

This clone was found a few times. The same CDR3 can be traced to other DNA sequences in this sample. The chain couples TRBV29-1 to TRBJ1-1; TRBD1 is a possible D gene (5 bases). This CDR3 spans 15 amino acids. CDR1 SQVTM and CDR2 ANQGSEA come from the germline V gene. V lost 3 bases and J 1 base, leaving 15 bases between the germline ends. CDR3 DNA sequence: TGCAGCGTTGATTGGGAGGGGCTACAGAACACTGAAGCTTTCTTT. It encodes CSVDWEGLQNTEAFF.

This clone came up a few times. The V call is TRBV30, the J call TRBJ2-3; D might be TRBD1 (6 bases). Trimming cost V 2 bases and J 2 bases, with 11 bases left between them. CDR1 GTSNPN and CDR2 SVGIG come from the germline V gene (reference sequence). CDR3 size: 14 residues. This chain's CDR3 is CAWSPGHPTDTQYF. CDR3 DNA sequence: TGTGCCTGGAGTCCGGGACACCCCACAGATACGCAGTATTTT.

J is TRBJ2-5 and V is TRBV30; 9 nucleotides line up with TRBD1. This CDR3 has 14 amino acids. The junction had 5 bases not matched to a gene; V was cut back by 2 bases and J by 4 bases. From germline, CDR1 is GTSNPN and CDR2 SVGIG (reference sequence). DNA for the CDR3: TGTGCCTGGAGTACCCCGGACAGGGGAGAGACCCAGTACTTC. Translated: CAWSTPDRGETQYF.

This clone came up a few times. The J gene is TRBJ2-7, the V gene TRBV11-2, with 8 bases aligning to TRBD2. The junction had 4 bases not matched to a gene; V was cut back by 1 base and J by 2 bases. Germline CDR1 reads SGHAT; CDR2 reads FQNNGV. This CDR3 contains 15 residues. CDR3 sequence: CASSLAASGPYEQYF. The CDR3 DNA is TGTGCCAGCAGCTTAGCGGCTAGCGGGCCCTACGAGCAGTACTTC. The full variable domain, its missing parts supplied by reference TRBV11-2 and TRBJ2-7, is EAGVAQSPRYKIIEKRQSVAFWCNPISGHATLYWYQQILGQGPKLLIQFQNNGVVDDSQLPKDRFSAERLKGVDSTLKIQPAKLEDSAVYLCASSLAASGPYEQYFGPGTRLTVT.